This TCR beta chain is from a study of cytomegalovirus exposure and HLA in healthy donors. Clones were read by immunoSEQ multiplex PCR, and TCRdb kept only the in-frame ones, dropping some. This sample has around 140,000 clones, with about 87% found just once. The CDR3 runs 16 residues. The V gene end was trimmed by 1 base and the J gene end by 4 bases; junction bases not matched to a gene: 7. CDR1 and CDR2 (germline): LGHNA, YNFKEQ. The sequenced sample was PBMCs. The origin of this receptor is a man aged 18 to 35 in good health and CMV-seropositive. The genes are TRBV4-2 and TRBJ1-1; 9 bases are shared with TRBD1. The CDR3 is CASSQGGTGRITEAFF. CDR3 nucleotide sequence: TGTGCCAGCAGCCAAGGGGGGACAGGGCGGATCACTGAAGCTTTCTTT.